These 26 T cell receptor beta chains were all obtained from the same sample, sequenced in a study of blood T cell repertoires in COVID-19. Measured with immunoSEQ multiplex PCR; TCRdb has only the in-frame clones, and not every one. Of 150,000 to 200,000 clones in the sample, just over 90% are singletons; the top ten hold roughly 5.3%. Sequencing was carried out using peripheral blood. These receptors originate from a man between 18 and 29 years old with COVID-19, enrolled during active disease.

The chain recombines TRBV24-1 with TRBJ2-2; 8 nucleotides agree with TRBD2. The CDR3 loop spans 15 amino acids. Losses at the gene ends were 6 bases for V and 5 bases for J; bases not matched to a gene: 7. Germline assignment: CDR1 KGHDR and CDR2 SFDVKD. The CDR3 is CATSRAGVETGELFF. In DNA, the CDR3 is TGTGCCACCAGTCGAGCGGGAGTCGAGACCGGGGAGCTGTTTTTT.

Comment on this clone: Other DNA sequences in the sample encode the same CDR3. The chain employs TRBV7-9 and TRBJ2-7; 7 nucleotides match TRBD2. Trimming took 3 bases from V and 3 from J; bases not matched to a gene: 2. The V gene's germline CDR1 is SEHNR and CDR2 FQNEAQ (reference sequence). The CDR3 spans 13 residues. The CDR3 nucleotides read TGTGCCAGCAGCTTCGGGGGGAGCTACGAGCAGTACTTC. It encodes CASSFGGSYEQYF. The entire variable domain, with the rest obtained from reference TRBV7-9 and TRBJ2-7, is as follows: DTGVSQNPRHKITKRGQNVTFRCDPISEHNRLYWYRQTLGQGPEFLTYFQNEAQLEKSRLLSDRFSAERPKGSFSTLEIQRTEQGDSAMYLCASSFGGSYEQYFGPGTRLTVT.

The V and J genes are TRBV4-1 and TRBJ1-5; the match to TRBD1 covers 7 bases. Germline CDR1 is MGHRA and CDR2 is YSYEKL. V lost 3 bases and J lost 4; bases outside the gene matches: 6. CDR3 length: 15 amino acids. CDR3 amino acids: CASSHRDSQNQPQHF. The CDR3, as DNA: TGCGCCAGCAGCCATCGGGACAGCCAAAATCAGCCCCAGCATTTT.

For the CDR3, the DNA is TGTGCCAGCAGCCCCTGGGCGATAGGTTGGCAGCCCCAGCATTTT. It translates to CASSPWAIGWQPQHF. V and J are TRBV7-8 and TRBJ1-5; no reliable D call. Looked up from germline, CDR1 is SGHVS and CDR2 is FQNEAQ. CDR3 length: 15 amino acids. Trimming removed 5 bases from V and 7 bases from J, with 18 bases in between.

This chain links TRBV19 with TRBJ2-5; TRBD2 is a possible D gene (6 bases). The CDR3 is made up of 14 amino acids. The germline V and J ends were trimmed by 4 bases and 7 bases, with 16 bases remaining between them. Germline V gene data show CDR1 as LNHDA and CDR2 as SQIVND (reference sequence). CDR3 bases: TGTGCCAGTAGTACCCACCGGGACTGGGGGACCCAGTACTTC. It specifies CASSTHRDWGTQYF.

This chain links TRBV28 with TRBJ1-3, with a tentative D call TRBD1 (5 bases). Germline assignment: CDR1 MDHEN and CDR2 SYDVKM. The V end lost 6 bases, the J end lost 2 bases, and 14 bases lay between the germline ends. There are 15 residues in the CDR3. CDR3 residues: CASRGPRQTGNTIYF. The DNA for the CDR3 is TGTGCCAGCAGAGGGCCCCGACAGACTGGAAACACCATATATTTT.

The genes are TRBV7-2 and TRBJ2-7; 11 nucleotides agree with TRBD1. With V trimmed by 5 bases and J by 3 bases, 15 bases remained unmatched. Germline assignment: CDR1 SGHTA and CDR2 FQGNSA. CDR3 length equals 18 residues. DNA for the CDR3: TGTGCCAGCAGCGCCCCGGGACAGGGGGTCAGGGGGTTCTACGAGCAGTACTTC. This codes for CASSAPGQGVRGFYEQYF. The variable domain in full, with the rest retrieved from reference TRBV7-2 and TRBJ2-7, is GAGVSQSPSNKVTEKGKDVELRCDPISGHTALYWYRQSLGQGLEFLIYFQGNSAPDKSGLPSDRFSAERTGGSVSTLTIQRTQQEDSAVYLCASSAPGQGVRGFYEQYFGPGTRLTVT.

The chain has TRBV24-1 and TRBJ2-1; D possibly corresponds to TRBD2 (6 bases). This CDR3 has 14 residues. Germline loops: CDR1 KGHDR, CDR2 SFDVKD. V lost 4 bases and J 8 bases, leaving 14 bases between the germline ends. CDR3 sequence (DNA): TGTGCCACCAGTGACCCGACTAGTTTTGATGAGCAGTTCTTC. This encodes CATSDPTSFDEQFF.

V and J are TRBV7-2 and TRBJ2-3, with TRBD2 matching over 10 bases. Trimming cost V 5 bases and J 1 base; bases outside gene matches: 9. The germline V gene encodes CDR1 SGHTA and CDR2 FQGNSA. The CDR3 extends over 17 amino acids. The CDR3 bases are TGTGCCAGCAGCCCGCTAGCGGGAGTTTTCGGCACAGATACGCAGTATTTT. Its protein is CASSPLAGVFGTDTQYF.

In its sample, this clone was seen once. The chain carries TRBV28 and TRBJ2-5, with D possibly being TRBD2 (5 bases). CDR3 length: 15 residues. Germline loops: CDR1 MDHEN, CDR2 SYDVKM. The V gene lost 5 bases and the J gene lost 2 bases, with 15 bases spanning the gap. CDR3 region: CASSPEARVQETQYF. CDR3 nucleotide sequence: TGTGCCAGCAGTCCCGAGGCGAGGGTACAAGAGACCCAGTACTTC.

The CDR3 coding sequence is TGTGCCAGCAGTTTAGGCGGGAGGGCCGGGAATGAGCAGTTCTTC. Encoded protein: CASSLGGRAGNEQFF. The J gene is TRBJ2-1, the V gene TRBV28; TRBD2 agrees at 9 bases. Germline CDR1 and CDR2: MDHEN and SYDVKM. This CDR3 region has 15 residues. The ends lost 2 bases at V and 7 bases at J; junction bases unmatched: 6.

The chain joins TRBV4-3 to TRBJ2-2; no reliable D call. This CDR3 has 14 amino acids. Germline-derived CDR1 and CDR2 are LGHNA and YSLEER. V was shortened by 5 bases and J by 2 bases, with 9 bases between the two germline ends. DNA for the CDR3: TGCGCCAGCAGCGTCCACACCAACACCGGGGAGCTGTTTTTT. Protein: CASSVHTNTGELFF.

The chain couples TRBV7-6 to TRBJ2-7, with 7 bases identical to TRBD2. There are 16 residues in the CDR3. Germline CDR1 SGHVS, CDR2 FNYEAQ. Trimming took 5 bases from V and 4 from J; bases not matched to a gene: 14. DNA for the CDR3: TGTGCCAGCAGCCAACCCTCGCGTACCGGGGGGTACGAGCAGTACTTC. Translating gives CASSQPSRTGGYEQYF.

The chain combines TRBV19 with TRBJ1-3; a weak D match, TRBD1 (5 bases). Germline CDR1 reads LNHDA; CDR2 reads SQIVND (reference sequence). V lost 4 bases and J lost 2, with 9 bases in between. CDR3 length equals 14 residues. The CDR3, as DNA: TGTGCCAGTAGTACAGGGTTGGCTGGAAACACCATATATTTT. Translation: CASSTGLAGNTIYF.

V gene TRBV30 combines with J gene TRBJ2-3; D is uncertain. V was trimmed by 3 bases and J by 0 bases, leaving 13 bases between them. The V gene's germline CDR1 is GTSNPN and CDR2 SVGIG (reference sequence). The CDR3 is 15 residues long. The CDR3 DNA is TGTGCCTGGAGGCGGCCCTTTGCTAGCACAGATACGCAGTATTTT. This sequence encodes CAWRRPFASTDTQYF.

As to this clone: The junction shows a germline mismatch at one end, possibly a read error. V is TRBV28 and J is TRBJ1-4, with D perhaps TRBD1 (5 bases). This CDR3 is built from 14 residues. CDR1 is MDHEN, CDR2 SYDVKM, per germline. The CDR3 sequence: CASSLDGGREKLLF. Written as DNA, the CDR3 is TGTGCCAGCAGTTTGGACGGGGGGAGGGAAAAACTGCTTTTT.

This rearrangement joins TRBV30 to TRBJ2-2, with D possibly being TRBD1 (6 bases). The CDR3 covers 14 residues. With 4 bases removed from V and 4 bases from J, the gap between germline ends came to 13 bases. Germline V gene lookup returns CDR1 GTSNPN and CDR2 SVGIG (reference sequence). CDR3 region: CAWNPRGSTGELFF. As DNA, the CDR3 is TGTGCCTGGAATCCGAGGGGGAGCACCGGGGAGCTGTTTTTT. Variable domain in full (rest from reference TRBV30 and TRBJ2-2): SQTIHQWPATLVQPVGSPLSLECTVEGTSNPNLYWYRQAAGRGLQLLFYSVGIGQISSEVPQNLSASRPQDRQFILSSKKLLLSDSGFYLCAWNPRGSTGELFFGEGSRLTVL.

The rearrangement uses TRBV7-9 and TRBJ2-1; 7 bases align to TRBD2. After removal of 1 base from V and 3 bases from J, the junction contained 9 bases not matched to a gene. Germline-derived CDR1 and CDR2 are SEHNR and FQNEAQ (reference sequence). The CDR3 is 17 residues long. The DNA for the CDR3 is TGTGCCAGCAGCTTAGTCGGAGGCGGGAGTATCTACAATGAGCAGTTCTTC. Translating gives CASSLVGGGSIYNEQFF.

The rearrangement joins TRBV5-4 to TRBJ2-1; 9 nucleotides line up with TRBD2. Germline values: CDR1 SGHNT, CDR2 YYREEE (reference sequence). CDR3 length equals 12 residues. The V gene end was trimmed by 7 bases and the J gene end by 8 bases; junction bases not matched to a gene: 4. The CDR3 sequence: CASGAGGHEQFF. The CDR3 DNA sequence: TGTGCCAGCGGGGCGGGAGGGCATGAGCAGTTCTTC.

This chain connects TRBV7-2 to TRBJ2-7, with D uncertain. The CDR3 sequence is 14 residues long. Germline V gives CDR1 SGHTA, CDR2 FQGNSA. V lost 5 bases and J lost 0, with 11 bases in between. CDR3 DNA: TGTGCCAGCAGCCAAGCGTACACCTCCTACGAGCAGTACTTC. Translated: CASSQAYTSYEQYF.

This chain uses TRBV19 with TRBJ2-1; 8 bases align to TRBD1. CDR1 and CDR2 (germline): LNHDA, SQIVND (reference sequence). The CDR3 spans 15 residues. The ends lost 5 bases at V and 7 bases at J; junction bases unmatched: 10. CDR3 coding DNA: TGTGCCAGTAGTCGAACCCGGACAGGGAGGAATGAGCAGTTCTTC. Amino acids: CASSRTRTGRNEQFF.

This chain uses TRBV7-8 with TRBJ2-3; 7 nucleotides align to TRBD2. Germline loops: CDR1 SGHVS, CDR2 FQNEAQ. The CDR3 length is 16 residues. Trimming took 5 bases from V and 6 from J; bases not matched to a gene: 14. The CDR3 reads CASSNREWREGDTQYF. DNA of the CDR3: TGTGCCAGCAGCAATCGGGAGTGGAGGGAGGGTGATACGCAGTATTTT.

V is TRBV7-2 and J is TRBJ2-7, with 7 bases matching TRBD2. Germline CDR1 and CDR2: SGHTA and FQGNSA. This CDR3 region has 16 residues. The ends lost 4 bases at V and 0 bases at J; junction bases unmatched: 9. CDR3 residues: CASSSLSSGGSYEQYF. DNA of the CDR3: TGTGCCAGCAGCTCGCTCTCTAGCGGAGGCTCCTACGAGCAGTACTTC.

Comment on this clone: Relative to the germline gene, one junction end is altered; a read error may explain this. The V gene is TRBV5-1, the J gene TRBJ1-4, with 7 bases identical to TRBD1. Per germline, CDR1 SGHRS and CDR2 YFSETQ. This CDR3 is 14 amino acids long. This chain's CDR3 is CASSLTGVREKLLF. The CDR3 DNA reads as TGCGCCAGCAGCTTGACAGGGGTTCGTGAAAAACTGCTTTTT.

V and J are TRBV25-1 and TRBJ1-2, with 7 bases aligning to TRBD1. The CDR3 runs to 13 residues. Per the germline V gene, CDR1 is MGHDK and CDR2 is SYGVNS. V trimming: 4 bases; J trimming: 5 bases; junction bases outside the gene matches: 4. The CDR3 spells CASSVTTGYGYTF. DNA for the CDR3: TGTGCCAGCAGTGTAACGACAGGGTATGGCTACACCTTC.

V and J are TRBV4-3 and TRBJ1-4; D is uncertain. CDR3 size: 14 residues. Germline-derived CDR1 and CDR2 are LGHNA and YSLEER. V shed 0 bases and J shed 8 bases, with 10 bases lying between them. CDR3 DNA: TGCGCCAGCAGCCAAGATGGGAGGTCGGAAAAACTGTTTTTT. Translation gives CASSQDGRSEKLFF.